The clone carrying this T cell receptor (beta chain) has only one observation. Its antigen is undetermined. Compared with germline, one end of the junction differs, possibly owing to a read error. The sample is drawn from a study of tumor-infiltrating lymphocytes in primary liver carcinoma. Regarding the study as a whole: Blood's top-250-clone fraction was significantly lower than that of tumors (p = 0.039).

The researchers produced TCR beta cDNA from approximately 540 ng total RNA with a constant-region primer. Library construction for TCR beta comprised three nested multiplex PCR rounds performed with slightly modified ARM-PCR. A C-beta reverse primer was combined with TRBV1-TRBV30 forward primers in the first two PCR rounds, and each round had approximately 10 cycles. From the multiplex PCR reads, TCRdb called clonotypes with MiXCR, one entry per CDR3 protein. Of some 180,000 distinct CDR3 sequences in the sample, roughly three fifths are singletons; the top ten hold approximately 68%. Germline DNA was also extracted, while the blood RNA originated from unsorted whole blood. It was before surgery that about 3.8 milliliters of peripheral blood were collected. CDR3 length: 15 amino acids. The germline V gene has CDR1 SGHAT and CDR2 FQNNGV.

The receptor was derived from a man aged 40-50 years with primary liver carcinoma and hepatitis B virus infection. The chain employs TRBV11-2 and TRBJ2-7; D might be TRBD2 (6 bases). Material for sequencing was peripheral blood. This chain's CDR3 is CVSSLGDWRTYEQYF. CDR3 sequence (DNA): TGTGTCAGCAGCCTAGGGGACTGGAGAACCTACGAGCAGTACTTC.